This T cell receptor beta chain was retrieved from a study of cytomegalovirus exposure and HLA in healthy donors. Study results and caveats: Clusters of TCRs from the first cohort tended to co-occur in the roughly 120 validation repertoires (as a later analysis found).

This CDR3 has 14 residues. V was cut by 4 bases and J by 5 bases, with 15 bases left in between. Germline V gene data show CDR1 as SGHRS and CDR2 as YFSETQ. Sequencing used immunoSEQ multiplex PCR; TCRdb keeps in-frame clones, though not all of them. The data hold about 360,000 clones, with roughly 90% observed a single time. As regards this clone: Its target is not known.

The source is a woman between 18 and 29 years old in good health and CMV-seronegative. The rearrangement joins TRBV5-1 to TRBJ2-5; D possibly corresponds to TRBD1 (7 bases). The specimen sequenced was PBMCs. CDR3 region: CASSTRGGGETQYF. CDR3 in DNA: TGCGCCAGCAGCACCCGTGGAGGGGGCGAGACCCAGTACTTC.